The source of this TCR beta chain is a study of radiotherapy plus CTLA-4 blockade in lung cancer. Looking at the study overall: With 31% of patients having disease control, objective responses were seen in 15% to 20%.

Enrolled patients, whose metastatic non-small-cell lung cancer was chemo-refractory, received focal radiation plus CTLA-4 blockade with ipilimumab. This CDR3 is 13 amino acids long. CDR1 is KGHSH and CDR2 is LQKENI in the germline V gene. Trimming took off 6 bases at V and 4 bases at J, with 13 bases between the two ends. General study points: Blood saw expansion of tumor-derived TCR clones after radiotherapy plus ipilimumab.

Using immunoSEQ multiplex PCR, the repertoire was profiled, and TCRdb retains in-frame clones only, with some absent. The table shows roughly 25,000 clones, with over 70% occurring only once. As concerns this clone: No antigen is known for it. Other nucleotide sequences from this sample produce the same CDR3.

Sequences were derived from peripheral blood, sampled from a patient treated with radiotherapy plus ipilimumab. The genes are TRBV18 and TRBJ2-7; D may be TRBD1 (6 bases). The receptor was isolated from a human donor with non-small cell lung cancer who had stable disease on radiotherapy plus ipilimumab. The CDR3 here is CASSLKQGYEQYF. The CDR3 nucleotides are TGTGCCAGCTCGCTGAAACAGGGATACGAGCAGTACTTC.